The clone carrying this TCR beta chain turned up a few times. What it binds is not known. This entry comes from a study of T cells in localized non-small cell lung cancer. Assay used: immunoSEQ multiplex PCR; TCRdb lists only in-frame clones, some missing. Here the sample spans 1,500 to 2,000 clones, approximately 20% being singletons. Findings and limits, study-wide: Among the tissues sampled, uninvolved adjacent lung had the highest T cell clonality, above tumor. For the top 100 tumor clones, a median roughly 55 also appeared in adjacent lung.

The CDR3 covers 14 residues. With 5 bases removed from V and 1 base from J, the gap between germline ends came to 13 bases. Germline-derived CDR1 and CDR2 are SGDLS and YYNGEE. V gene TRBV9 combines with J gene TRBJ2-7; tentative D call: TRBD2 (5 bases). This TCR derives from a male donor at least 60 years old with stage I lung adenocarcinoma. This specimen was lung tumor tissue, taken before any cancer treatment. The CDR3 sequence: CASRTGVMSYEQYF. In DNA, the CDR3 is TGTGCCAGCAGGACCGGGGTGATGTCCTACGAGCAGTACTTC.